This is a list of T cell receptor beta chains from one sample in a study of cytomegalovirus exposure and HLA in healthy donors. The repertoire was sequenced with immunoSEQ multiplex PCR; TCRdb's copy has only in-frame clones and lacks some. This table has under 95,000 clones, approximately 93% appearing once. The sample taken for sequencing was PBMCs. All receptors derive from a woman aged 18 to 35 in good health and CMV-seropositive. Both conserved end residues are part of each CDR3. The D gene is left open where the match is weak. Clone size, where shown, is once, few, many, or a class for clones that have expanded.

D	V	J	size	DNA	CDR3
.	TRBV9	TRBJ1-5	.	TGTGCCAGCAGCGTAGACCAGGGTAAATTTGGCGATCAGCCCCAGCATTTT	CASSVDQGKFGDQPQHF
.	TRBV5-4	TRBJ1-1	.	TGTGCCAGCAGCTCCACAGGTCATGTTGCGGGAACTGAAGCTTTCTTT	CASSSTGHVAGTEAFF
TRBD1	TRBV10-1	TRBJ2-7	.	TGCGCCAGCAGACCCGCCGACAGGGATCAATACGAGCAGTACTTC	CASRPADRDQYEQYF
TRBD1	TRBV6-4	TRBJ1-1	once	TGTGCCAGCCGGGACAGTGCACGAACTCCTTCCACTGAAGCTTTCTTT	CASRDSARTPSTEAFF
.	TRBV7-2	TRBJ2-1	.	TGTGCCAGCAGCTTAGTGGGAGGCTCCTACAATGAGCAGTTCTTC	CASSLVGGSYNEQFF
TRBD1	TRBV19	TRBJ1-4	.	TGTGCCAGTAGTATAAGAGGGGGCCGGGAAAAACTGTTTTTT	CASSIRGGREKLFF
.	TRBV2	TRBJ2-4	.	TGTGCCAGCAAAAGCGGAAAAAACATTCAGTACTTC	CASKSGKNIQYF
TRBD1	TRBV28	TRBJ1-2	.	TGTGCCAGCAGTTTACTATTGACAGGGGGAAGCTACACCTTC	CASSLLLTGGSYTF
TRBD1	TRBV5-1	TRBJ1-4	.	TGCGCCAGCAGTGAATTGGGACAGGGAGATGAAAAACTGTTTTTT	CASSELGQGDEKLFF
TRBD2	TRBV15	TRBJ2-5	.	TGTGCCACCAGCAGAGATATCCTTCTCGGGAGGCCGGGTATTGAAGAGACCCAGTACTTC	CATSRDILLGRPGIEETQYF
.	TRBV7-3	TRBJ1-5	.	TGTGCCAGCAGCTTGACAGGACCCAATCAGCCCCAGCATTTT	CASSLTGPNQPQHF
TRBD2	TRBV18	TRBJ2-5	.	TGTGCCAGCTCACCACTTGGGAGCGGGGGATATCAAGAGACCCAGTACTTC	CASSPLGSGGYQETQYF
TRBD1	TRBV28	TRBJ2-3	.	TGTGCCAGCAGTTTCGCGGGACAGGGGGTGGATACGCAGTATTTT	CASSFAGQGVDTQYF
TRBD2	TRBV5-6	TRBJ2-1	.	TGTGCCAGCAGCTTGTACCGGACAGCCGGGACTAGCGGGACCGATGAGCAGTTCTTC	CASSLYRTAGTSGTDEQFF
.	TRBV7-2	TRBJ1-5	once	TGTGCCAGCAGCTTCACCGGGGGAGAGCCCCAGCATTTT	CASSFTGGEPQHF
.	TRBV11-3	TRBJ2-3	.	TGTGCCAGCAGCTTTATGGGTAGCAAGACCACAGATACGCAGTATTTT	CASSFMGSKTTDTQYF
TRBD2	TRBV6-1	TRBJ2-2	.	TGTGCCAGCAGTGGATTAGCGGGAGCGACCGGGGAGCTGTTTTTT	CASSGLAGATGELFF
TRBD2	TRBV13	TRBJ2-2	.	TGTGCCAGCAGACGGACTAGCGGGGGTAGCGGGGAGCTGTTTTTT	CASRRTSGGSGELFF
.	TRBV14	TRBJ2-7	.	TGTGCCAGCAGCCCCCAAGTAACGGTCGACGAGCAGTACTTC	CASSPQVTVDEQYF